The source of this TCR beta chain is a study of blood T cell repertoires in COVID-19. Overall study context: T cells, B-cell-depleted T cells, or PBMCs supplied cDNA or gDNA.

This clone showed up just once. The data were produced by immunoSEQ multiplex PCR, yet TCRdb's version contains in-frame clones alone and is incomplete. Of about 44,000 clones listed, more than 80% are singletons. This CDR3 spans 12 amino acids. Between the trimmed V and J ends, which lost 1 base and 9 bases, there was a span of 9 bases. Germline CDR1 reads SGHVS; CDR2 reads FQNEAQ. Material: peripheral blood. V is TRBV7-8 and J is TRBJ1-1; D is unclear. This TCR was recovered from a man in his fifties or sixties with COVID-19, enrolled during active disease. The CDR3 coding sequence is TGTGCCAGCAGCTTAGTTCGAGAGAAAGCTTTCTTT. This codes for CASSLVREKAFF.